This T cell receptor (beta chain) stems from a study of blood T cell repertoires in COVID-19. Study-wide background: Specimens from acute and convalescent COVID-19 originated in the United States, Italy and Spain. T cells, B-cell-depleted T cells, or PBMCs supplied cDNA or gDNA.

Germline V CDR1 and CDR2: SQVTM, ANQGSEA. Germline trimming cut 7 bases from V and 5 bases from J; bases unmatched to any gene: 3. This CDR3 contains 11 residues. Source study methods: Cell counts per sample came from amplifying reference gene primers. Clones were sequenced by immunoSEQ multiplex PCR, and TCRdb holds only the in-frame ones, with some missing. V, J and clone size reflect that table, while D and trimming were determined from the DNA. The sample includes approximately 220,000 clones, about nine tenths of them seen just once. This TCR derives from a woman aged 45 to 65 with acute or convalescent COVID-19. This chain connects TRBV29-1 to TRBJ2-7; 9 bases map to TRBD1. The material sequenced was peripheral blood. Written as DNA, the CDR3 is TGCAGCGGGGGACAGGGAAACGAGCAGTACTTC. It translates to CSGGQGNEQYF.